This TCR beta chain was documented in a study of blood T cell repertoires in COVID-19. About the study: PBMCs, B-cell-depleted T cells, or T cells provided the cDNA or gDNA that made up the material.

V was shortened by 0 bases and J by 6 bases, with 18 bases between the two germline ends. The CDR3 runs to 16 residues. CDR1 and CDR2 (germline): SGHTA, FQGNSA. Method: immunoSEQ multiplex PCR; TCRdb's copy keeps in-frame clones and lacks some. The sample records about 200,000 clones, roughly 80% being singletons. This clone occurred a few times. The sequenced sample consisted of peripheral blood. The sequence was collected from a woman of 80 years or more with COVID-19, enrolled during active disease. V and J are TRBV7-2 and TRBJ2-7; the D gene is possibly TRBD2 (5 bases). CDR3 bases: TGTGCCAGCAGCTTAGCCGGAACTAGTATCCGGGGCGAGCAGTACTTC. Amino acid sequence: CASSLAGTSIRGEQYF.